Presented here are 11 T cell receptor delta chains from one specimen sequenced in a study of gamma-delta chains in newborns, infants, children (dated by TCRdb to between 2018 and 2021). Sequencing used an Illumina MiSeq. TCRdb processed the public reads again with the CATT caller, after which rows with matching DNA were combined. This sample lists about 4,000 delta-chain clones; roughly two fifths were detected once. The ten most abundant clones make up approximately 9% of the sample. Sequences were derived from blood, sampled at week 6. These receptors were taken from a child who was a newborn, infant or young child, either healthy, febrile or measles-vaccinated (not recorded which).

Details on this clone: The likely explanation is a read error, given a far larger clone one base away. This chain connects TRDV2 to TRDJ3; 7 bases line up with TRDD3. This CDR3 is 17 amino acids long. In germline, CDR1 is GEAIGNYY, CDR2 EKD. The CDR3 region is CACDTWGSSLDTRQMFF. CDR3 nucleotides: TGTGCCTGTGACACCTGGGGGAGCTCCTTGGACACCCGACAGATGTTTTTC.

Points on this clone: Being one base from a much bigger clone, this may be a read error. The chain uses TRDV2 and TRDJ2; 12 nucleotides agree with TRDD3. The CDR3 extends over 14 amino acids. Germline CDR1 GEAIGNYY, CDR2 EKD. CDR3 sequence (DNA): TGTGCCTGTGACGTACTGGGGGATACAGCAGAACTCTTCTTT. This translates into CACDVLGDTAELFF.

Details on this clone: At one of its ends the junction is not consistent with the germline gene, which may arise from a read error. The same CDR3 can be traced to other DNA sequences in this sample. The gene calls are TRDV1 and TRDJ1, with 12 positions matching TRDD3. Germline V lookup: CDR1 TSWWSYY, CDR2 QGS. CDR3 size: 24 residues. The CDR3 bases are TGTGCTCTGGGGGAACTAGTTACATACGTTCTTGCTGGGGGATACGCTTTGTACACCGATAAACTCATCTTT. It encodes CALGELVTYVLAGGYALYTDKLIF.

The chain is built from TRDV1 and TRDJ3; no clear D. Trimming left V 0 bases short and J 0 bases short, with 24 bases between. The length of the CDR3 is 23 residues. The germline V gene encodes CDR1 TSWWSYY and CDR2 QGS. The DNA of the CDR3 is TGTGCTCTTGGGGAACTAATCCCAAGGGTCGCTCGGTCCGGCTCCTGGGACACCCGACAGATGTTTTTC. This encodes CALGELIPRVARSGSWDTRQMFF.

Remarks on this clone: A read error is possible here, since a much larger clone lies one base away. The genes are TRDV2 and TRDJ1, with D perhaps matching TRDD3 (5 bases). This CDR3 region has 16 residues. The germline CDR1 and CDR2 sequences are GEAIGNYY and EKD. With 0 bases removed from V and 1 base from J, the gap between germline ends came to 14 bases. The CDR3: CACDTVGSGGTDKLIF. The CDR3, as DNA: TGTGCCTGTGACACCGTAGGATCCGGGGGCACCGATAAACTCATCTTT.

The chain recombines TRDV2 with TRDJ1; the D call may be TRDD2 or TRDD3 (6 bases each). V was cut by 5 bases and J by 1 base, with 31 bases left in between. The germline CDR1 and CDR2 sequences are GEAIGNYY and EKD. CDR3 length: 20 residues. The CDR3 DNA reads as TGTGCCTGTGGTCGTCCCTTCCCTCATGGGGGGGACCCCCCCACCGATAAACTCATCTTT. Amino acids: CACGRPFPHGGDPPTDKLIF.

This clone appeared once. Just one base apart from a much larger clone, this may be a read error. The chain combines TRDV2 with TRDJ1; 8 bases align to TRDD3. J gave up 3 bases and V 3 bases, and 14 bases lay outside the gene matches. CDR1 and CDR2 from the germline V gene are GEAIGNYY and EKD. The CDR3 sequence is 17 residues long. CDR3 amino acids: CACDALAGGPLADKLIF. The CDR3, as DNA: TGTGCCTGTGACGCCCTCGCTGGGGGACCCCTCGCCGATAAACTCATCTTT.

A remark on this clone: A much larger clone lies a single base off, so this may be a read error. This chain uses TRAV29/DV5 with TRDJ2, with D perhaps matching TRDD3 (6 bases). This CDR3 has 18 residues. Germline CDR1 NSMFDY, CDR2 ISSIKDK. CDR3 loop: CAASEKKSWGALTEQLFF. CDR3 sequence (DNA): TGTGCAGCAAGCGAAAAGAAAAGCTGGGGTGCTTTGACAGAACAACTCTTCTTT. Combining the CDR3 with reference TRAV29/DV5 and TRDJ2 gives the whole variable domain DQQVKQNSPSLSVQEGRISILNCDYTNSMFDYFLWYKKYPAEGPTFLISISSIKDKNEDGRFTVFLNKSAKHLSLHIVPSQPGDSAVYFCAASEKKSWGALTEQLFFGKGTQLIVEP.

This clone is categorized as medium-sized. The V gene is TRDV2, the J gene TRDJ1, with a weak D call TRDD3 (6 bases). Trimming removed 1 base at V and 7 bases at J, with 18 bases between. CDR3 length: 15 amino acids. Germline V lookup: CDR1 GEAIGNYY, CDR2 EKD. The CDR3 protein is CACDTHLRGTAKLIF. The CDR3 coding sequence is TGTGCCTGTGACACGCACCTACGGGGGACTGCTAAACTCATCTTT.

About this clone: This is likely an artifact of a read error, given a far larger clone one base away. V is TRDV2 and J is TRDJ3, with no clear D. The germline CDR1 and CDR2 sequences are GEAIGNYY and EKD. The CDR3 is made up of 13 amino acids. This CDR3 is CASDTWDTRQMFF. CDR3 DNA: TGTGCCAGTGACACCTGGGACACCCGACAGATGTTTTTC.

As for this clone: Additional DNA sequences in this sample encode the identical CDR3. The chain carries TRDV2 and TRDJ1, with 8 bases matching TRDD3. Germline trimming cut 0 bases from V and 0 bases from J; bases unmatched to any gene: 2. Germline V CDR1 and CDR2: GEAIGNYY, EKD. This CDR3 is built from 15 residues. The CDR3 here is CACDTLLGDTDKLIF. In DNA form, the CDR3 reads TGTGCCTGTGACACCTTACTGGGGGACACCGATAAACTCATCTTT.